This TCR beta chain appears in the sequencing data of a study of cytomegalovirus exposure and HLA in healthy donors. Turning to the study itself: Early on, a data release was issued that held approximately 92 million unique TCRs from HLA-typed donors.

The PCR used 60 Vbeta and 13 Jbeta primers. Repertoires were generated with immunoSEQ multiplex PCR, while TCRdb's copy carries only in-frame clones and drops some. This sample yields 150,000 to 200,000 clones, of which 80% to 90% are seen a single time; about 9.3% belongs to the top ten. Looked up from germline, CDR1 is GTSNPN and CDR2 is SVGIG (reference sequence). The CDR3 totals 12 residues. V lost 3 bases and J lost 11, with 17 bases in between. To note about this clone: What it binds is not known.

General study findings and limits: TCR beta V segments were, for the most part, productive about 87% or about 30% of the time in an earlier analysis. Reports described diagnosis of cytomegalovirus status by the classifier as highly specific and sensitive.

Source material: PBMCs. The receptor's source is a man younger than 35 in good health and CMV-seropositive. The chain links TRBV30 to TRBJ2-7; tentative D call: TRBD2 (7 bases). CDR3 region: CAWSSVGGREYF. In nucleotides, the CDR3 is TGTGCCTGGAGCTCAGTCGGGGGGCGGGAGTACTTC.